This T cell receptor beta chain originates from a study of human T cells and chemical hapten exposure. Study observations and caveats: Expanded TCRs made up significantly more big CDR3 similarity clusters than controls did.

Time point noted: patch test 1, 2 weeks after DPC sensitization. Noted treatment: therapeutic diphenylcyclopropenone sensitization with weekly scalp DPC. This clonotype has ten or more counts. Its target is unknown. Each CDR3 protein is one row after TCRdb ran MiXCR on the RACE reads. The sample holds approximately 400,000 distinct CDR3 sequences; approximately 5.1% are singletons and the top ten take approximately 2.1%. CDR3 length: 15 residues. The V gene lost 6 bases and the J gene lost 10 bases, with 22 bases spanning the gap. This chain links TRBV12-3 or TRBV12-4 with TRBJ2-1; weak D call: TRBD2 (6 bases). This clonotype originated in a woman aged 45-59 years with alopecia areata. Some clones in this sample may be carry-over from other donors' samples. The sequenced sample was whole blood, obtained in connection with sensitization to the hapten diphenylcyclopropenone (DPC). CDR3 sequence: CASSPGGRFLKEQFF. In DNA, the CDR3 is TGTGCCAGCAGCCCCGGGGGTAGATTCCTTAAGGAGCAGTTCTTC.